The sequence of this T cell receptor beta chain was determined in a study of human T cells and chemical hapten exposure (dated by TCRdb to the early 2020s). In terms of the full investigation: For sensitization, 2% DPC in acetone was applied to a roughly 2 cm by roughly 2 cm area of upper inner arm skin. Patch testing was done on the upper back using Finn chambers containing 0.01% DPC, and results were scored after 6 days according to International Contact Dermatitis Research Group standards. The libraries were sequenced as a pool, and the TCR yield per sample differed mostly because of small variations in library volumes within the pool. Roughly 30 alopecia patients gave blood for TCR sequencing at one to four time points (pre-sensitization, 2, 6 and 24 weeks). Throughout the study period of approximately 23 weeks, patients also received therapeutic DPC doses to the scalp every week. The mostly female patient cohort included alopecia areata with under or over 50% scalp involvement, alopecia totalis and alopecia universalis. Blood samples were taken from patients before sensitization (week 0) and then at 2, 6 and about 24 weeks after DPC sensitization. This study followed changes in the peripheral blood TCR repertoire in vivo during primary and secondary sensitization of alopecia patients to the hapten diphenylcyclopropenone (DPC). Overall study results and their limits: DPC sensitization did not change how many TCRs were above 1 in 1000 frequency, and no evidence was found of alterations in global repertoire structure. Expanded TCRs formed significantly more large CDR3 similarity clusters than pre-sensitization or healthy control sets, consistent with antigen-driven responses. Repeated subsampling changed both the strength of the expansion versus patch-test correlation and the threshold at which that correlation became significant. Because every patient had alopecia, a presumed autoimmune disease, the patients' immune response might differ from that of healthy individuals. The number of PT1 expanded TCRs positively correlated with patch test score, significant at thresholds 8, 16 and 32 but not 4.

This clonotype was seen only a few times. There is no known antigen for this receptor. No clone much larger than this one lies a single base away; base qualities are absent. From the cysteine through the phenylalanine, the CDR3 covers 14 amino acids. Only the CDR3 part of the read is kept: 42 bases, read in frame from the first base. In the germline V gene, CDR1 corresponds to SGHAT and CDR2 to FQNNGV. Trimming costs V 6 bases and J 3 bases, and their ends lie 11 bases apart. The sample's time point label, in plain terms: patch test 3, about 24 weeks after DPC sensitization. This specimen's treatment or condition label, interpreted: therapeutic diphenylcyclopropenone sensitization with weekly scalp DPC. Blood at each patch-test visit was drawn before the patch test was applied. Patients were considered eligible if aged 18 to 70, diagnosed with alopecia and deemed suitable for DPC therapy, and patients were excluded if pregnant. Total RNA was isolated from unfractionated whole blood collected in Tempus Blood RNA tubes.

Library method: RACE. TCRdb lists the instrument as NextSeq 500. During library preparation, unique molecular identifiers were attached to individual cDNA molecules so that TCRs could be counted quantitatively and reproducibly. Each blood RNA sample was used to sequence both TCR alpha and TCR beta chains. The study's processing was this. Samples had a median of approximately 96,000 TCRs, with a range from 23,224 to 690,600. The Decombinator software suite was used to annotate V, J and CDR3 in the TCR reads. For the PS versus PT1 abundance plots, all samples were subsampled to the same number of TCRs (28,000). Expanded TCRs were defined as absent before sensitization and observed at least eight times at the 2-week time point. In-frame beta chains were kept once TCRdb had trimmed the public reads at Q25 with fastp and called clones with MiXCR. Under each unique CDR3 protein, matching rows form one entry showing the most common genes and DNA. The V and J calls follow TCRdb's processing rather than the paper's. A total of over 65,000 distinct CDR3 sequences appear in this sample, over 8.5% of them only once. Approximately 1.5% of the sample is taken by the ten largest.

Sequenced here: whole blood, sampled in connection with sensitization to the hapten diphenylcyclopropenone (DPC). This clonotype originated in a woman in her fifties or sixties with alopecia areata. Some clones in this sample may be carry-over from other donors' samples. The chain couples TRBV11-2 to TRBJ2-2; the D gene is unclear. The nucleotide sequence is given as TGTGCCAGCAGTGGGGTTGCTGACACCGGGGAGCTGTTTTTT. This codes for CASSGVADTGELFF. Reference TRBV11-2 and TRBJ2-2 proteins supply the regions before and after the CDR3; the full variable domain is: EAGVAQSPRYKIIEKRQSVAFWCNPISGHATLYWYQQILGQGPKLLIQFQNNGVVDDSQLPKDRFSAERLKGVDSTLKIQPAKLEDSAVYLCASSGVADTGELFFGEGSRLTVL.